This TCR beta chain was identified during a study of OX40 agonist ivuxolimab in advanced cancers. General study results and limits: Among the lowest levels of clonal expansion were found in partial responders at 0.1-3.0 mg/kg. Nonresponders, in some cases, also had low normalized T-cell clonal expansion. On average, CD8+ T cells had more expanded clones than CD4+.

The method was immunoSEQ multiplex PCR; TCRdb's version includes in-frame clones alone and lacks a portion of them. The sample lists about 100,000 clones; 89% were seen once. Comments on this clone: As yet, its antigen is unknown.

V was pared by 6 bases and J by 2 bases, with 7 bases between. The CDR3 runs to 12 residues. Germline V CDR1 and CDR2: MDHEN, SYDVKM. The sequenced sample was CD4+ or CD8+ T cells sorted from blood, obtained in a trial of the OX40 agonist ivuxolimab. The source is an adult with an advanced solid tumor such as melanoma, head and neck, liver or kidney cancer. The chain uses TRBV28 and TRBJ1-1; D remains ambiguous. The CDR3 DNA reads TGTGCCAGCAGGCGCCTTAACACTGAAGCTTTCTTT. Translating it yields CASRRLNTEAFF.